This TCR beta chain was found in a study of shared clonotypes between healthy human individuals. Study at large: Each donor contributed plates that comprised three CD4 naive, three CD4 memory, two CD8 naive and one CD8 memory. The study's findings and limits: Sample collection involved blood only; tissue repertoires are likely different. When naive CD4 clonotypes were compared across a few donors, approximately 5% were shared.

Produced via immunoSEQ multiplex PCR; TCRdb's table is partial and in-frame only. The sample lists fewer than 3 million clones; under 95% were seen once. In the case of this clone: The antigen remains undetermined.

Deletions cut 3 bases from V and 3 bases from J, with 21 bases between. This CDR3 contains 17 residues. Germline CDR1 and CDR2: MNHNS and SASEGT. The sample consisted of naive CD4+ T cells from PBMCs. The subset: CD45RA+ positively selected. This sequence was found in a young man in good health. Some clones in this sample may be carry-over from other donors' samples. V gene TRBV6-1 combines with J gene TRBJ2-7; possible D gene TRBD2, 5 bases. Here the CDR3 reads CASSDRRGSATYYEQYF. The CDR3 nucleotides are TGTGCCAGCAGTGACCGGCGCGGGTCTGCGACTTACTACGAGCAGTACTTC.